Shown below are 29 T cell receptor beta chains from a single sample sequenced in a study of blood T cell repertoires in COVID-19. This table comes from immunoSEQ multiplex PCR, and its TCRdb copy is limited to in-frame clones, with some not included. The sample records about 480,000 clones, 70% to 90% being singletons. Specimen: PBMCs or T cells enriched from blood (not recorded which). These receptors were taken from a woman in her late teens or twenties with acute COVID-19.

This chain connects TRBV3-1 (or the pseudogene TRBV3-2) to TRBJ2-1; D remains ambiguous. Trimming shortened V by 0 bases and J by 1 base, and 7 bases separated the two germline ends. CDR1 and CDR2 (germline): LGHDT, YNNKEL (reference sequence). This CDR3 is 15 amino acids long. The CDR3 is CASSQDYASYNEQFF. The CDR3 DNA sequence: TGTGCCAGCAGCCAAGACTACGCATCCTACAATGAGCAGTTCTTC.

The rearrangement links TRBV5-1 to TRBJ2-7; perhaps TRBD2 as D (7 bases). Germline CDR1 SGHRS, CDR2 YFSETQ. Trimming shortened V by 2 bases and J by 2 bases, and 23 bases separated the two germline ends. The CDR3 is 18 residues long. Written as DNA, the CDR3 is TGCGCCAGCAGCTTTCGGGGCCCGACGGGGGGACAAACCTACGAGCAGTACTTC. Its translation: CASSFRGPTGGQTYEQYF.

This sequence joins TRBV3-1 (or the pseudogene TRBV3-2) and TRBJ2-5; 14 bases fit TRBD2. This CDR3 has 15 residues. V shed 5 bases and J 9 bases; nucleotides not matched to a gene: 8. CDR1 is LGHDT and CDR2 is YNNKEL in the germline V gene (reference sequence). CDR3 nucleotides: TGTGCCAGCAGCTCTATCGGGACTAGCGGGAGACCCCAGTACTTC. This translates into CASSSIGTSGRPQYF.

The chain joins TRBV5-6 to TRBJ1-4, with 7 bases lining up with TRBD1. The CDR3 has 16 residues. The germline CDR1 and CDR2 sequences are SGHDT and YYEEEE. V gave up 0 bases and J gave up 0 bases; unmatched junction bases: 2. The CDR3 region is CASSLDRGATNEKLFF. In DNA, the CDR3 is TGTGCCAGCAGCTTGGACAGGGGTGCAACTAATGAAAAACTGTTTTTT.

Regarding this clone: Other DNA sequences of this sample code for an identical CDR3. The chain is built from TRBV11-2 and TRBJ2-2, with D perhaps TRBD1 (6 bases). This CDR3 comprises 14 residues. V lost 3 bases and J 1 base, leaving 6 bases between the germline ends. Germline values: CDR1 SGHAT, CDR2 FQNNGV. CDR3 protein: CASSLGQNTGELFF. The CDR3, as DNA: TGTGCCAGCAGCTTGGGACAGAACACCGGGGAGCTGTTTTTT.

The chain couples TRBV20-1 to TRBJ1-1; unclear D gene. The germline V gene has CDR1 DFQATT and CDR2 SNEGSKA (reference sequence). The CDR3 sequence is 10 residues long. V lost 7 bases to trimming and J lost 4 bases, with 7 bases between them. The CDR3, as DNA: TGCAGTGTATCTTCCACTGAAGCTTTCTTT. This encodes CSVSSTEAFF.

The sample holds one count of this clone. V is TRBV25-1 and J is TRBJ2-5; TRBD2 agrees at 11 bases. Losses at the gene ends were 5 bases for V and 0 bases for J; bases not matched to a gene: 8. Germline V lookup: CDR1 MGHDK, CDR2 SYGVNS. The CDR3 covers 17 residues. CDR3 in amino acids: CASSSIAGGTYQETQYF. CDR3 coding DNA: TGTGCCAGCAGTTCTATAGCGGGGGGGACGTACCAAGAGACCCAGTACTTC.

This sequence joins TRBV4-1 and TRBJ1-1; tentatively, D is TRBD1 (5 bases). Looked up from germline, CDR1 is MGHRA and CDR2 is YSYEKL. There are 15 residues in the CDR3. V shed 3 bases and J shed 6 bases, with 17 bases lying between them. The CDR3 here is CASSHGTGTVSEAFF. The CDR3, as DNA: TGCGCCAGCAGCCATGGCACAGGTACAGTTTCTGAAGCTTTCTTT.

This CDR3 is CASSPTHRAGGYTF. CDR3 coding DNA: TGTGCCAGCAGTCCTACCCACAGGGCTGGAGGCTACACCTTC. V is TRBV28 and J is TRBJ1-2; D is possibly TRBD1 (6 bases). Germline V lookup: CDR1 MDHEN, CDR2 SYDVKM. The V gene lost 5 bases and the J gene lost 8 bases, with 18 bases spanning the gap. The CDR3 extends over 14 amino acids.

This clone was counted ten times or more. CDR3 coding DNA: TGTGCCAGCAGGGACGGCGCGGGGGAGCAGTACTTC. This encodes CASRDGAGEQYF. The chain joins TRBV6-5 to TRBJ2-7; D might be TRBD2 (6 bases). Germline CDR1 reads MNHEY; CDR2 reads SVGAGI. The CDR3 covers 12 residues. Trimming removed 6 bases at V and 7 bases at J, with 13 bases between.

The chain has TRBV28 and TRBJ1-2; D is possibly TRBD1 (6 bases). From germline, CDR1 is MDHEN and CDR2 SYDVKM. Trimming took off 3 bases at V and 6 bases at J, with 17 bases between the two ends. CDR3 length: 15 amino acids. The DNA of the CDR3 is TGTGCCAGCAGTTTCCTTTCCAGGGGAGACCATGGCTACACCTTC. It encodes CASSFLSRGDHGYTF.

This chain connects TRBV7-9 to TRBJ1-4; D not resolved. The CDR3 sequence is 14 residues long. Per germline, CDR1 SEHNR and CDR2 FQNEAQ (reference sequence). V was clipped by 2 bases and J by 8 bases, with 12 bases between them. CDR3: CASSLSGSGEKLFF. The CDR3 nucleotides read TGTGCCAGCAGCTTAAGTGGGAGTGGCGAAAAACTGTTTTTT.

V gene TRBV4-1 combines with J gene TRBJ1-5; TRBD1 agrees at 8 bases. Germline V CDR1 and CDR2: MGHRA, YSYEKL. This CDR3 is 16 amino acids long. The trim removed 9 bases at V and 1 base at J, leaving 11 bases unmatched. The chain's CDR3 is CARNSAGGFSNQPQHF. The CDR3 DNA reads TGCGCCAGGAATAGTGCAGGGGGCTTCAGCAATCAGCCCCAGCATTTT.

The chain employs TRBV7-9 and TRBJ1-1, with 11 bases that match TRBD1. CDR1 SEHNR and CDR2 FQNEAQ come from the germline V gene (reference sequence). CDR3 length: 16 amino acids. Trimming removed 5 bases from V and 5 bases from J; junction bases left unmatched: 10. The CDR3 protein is CASSPSGTGGRTEAFF. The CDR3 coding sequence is TGTGCCAGCAGCCCATCCGGGACAGGGGGAAGAACTGAAGCTTTCTTT.

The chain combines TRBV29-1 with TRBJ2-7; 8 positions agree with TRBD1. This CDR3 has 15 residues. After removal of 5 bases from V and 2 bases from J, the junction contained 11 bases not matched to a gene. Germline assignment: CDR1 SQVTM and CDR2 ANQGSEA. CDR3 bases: TGCAGCGTTTCCTGGGGTGGGACAGGCGCCTACGAGCAGTACTTC. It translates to CSVSWGGTGAYEQYF.

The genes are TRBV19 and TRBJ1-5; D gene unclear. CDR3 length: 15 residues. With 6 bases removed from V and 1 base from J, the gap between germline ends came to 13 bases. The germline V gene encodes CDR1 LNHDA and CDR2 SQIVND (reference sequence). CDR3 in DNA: TGTGCCAGTAGACCGACCTGGAGGAGCAATCAGCCCCAGCATTTT. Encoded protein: CASRPTWRSNQPQHF. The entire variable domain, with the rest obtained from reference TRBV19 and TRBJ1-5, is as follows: DGGITQSPKYLFRKEGQNVTLSCEQNLNHDAMYWYRQDPGQGLRLIYYSQIVNDFQKGDIAEGYSVSREKKESFPLTVTSAQKNPTAFYLCASRPTWRSNQPQHFGDGTRLSIL.

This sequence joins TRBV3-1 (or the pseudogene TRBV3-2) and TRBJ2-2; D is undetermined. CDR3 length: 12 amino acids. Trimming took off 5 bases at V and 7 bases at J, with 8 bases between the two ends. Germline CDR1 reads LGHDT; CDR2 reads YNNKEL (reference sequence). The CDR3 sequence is CASSATNGELFF. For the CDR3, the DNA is TGTGCCAGCAGCGCTACCAACGGGGAGCTGTTTTTT.

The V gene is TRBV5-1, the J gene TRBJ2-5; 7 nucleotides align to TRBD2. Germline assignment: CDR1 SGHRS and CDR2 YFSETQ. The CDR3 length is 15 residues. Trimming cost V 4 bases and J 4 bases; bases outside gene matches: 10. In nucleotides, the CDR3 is TGCGCCAGCAGCCCCCATCGGGGGGAAGGAGAGACCCAGTACTTC. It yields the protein CASSPHRGEGETQYF.

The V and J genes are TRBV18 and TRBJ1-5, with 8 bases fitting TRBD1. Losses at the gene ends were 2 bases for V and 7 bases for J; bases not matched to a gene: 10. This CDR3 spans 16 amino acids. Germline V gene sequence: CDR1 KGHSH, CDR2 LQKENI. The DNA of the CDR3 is TGTGCCAGCTCACCAACCCGAAGCAGGGGGCAACAGCCCCAGCATTTT. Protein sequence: CASSPTRSRGQQPQHF.

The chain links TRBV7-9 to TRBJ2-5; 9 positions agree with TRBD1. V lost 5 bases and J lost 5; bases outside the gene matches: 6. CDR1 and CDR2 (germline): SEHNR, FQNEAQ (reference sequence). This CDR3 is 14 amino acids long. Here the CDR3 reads CASSPDGQGETQYF. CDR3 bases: TGTGCCAGCAGCCCGGACGGACAGGGGGAGACCCAGTACTTC. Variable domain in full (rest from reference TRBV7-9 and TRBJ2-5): DTGVSQNPRHKITKRGQNVTFRCDPISEHNRLYWYRQTLGQGPEFLTYFQNEAQLEKSRLLSDRFSAERPKGSFSTLEIQRTEQGDSAMYLCASSPDGQGETQYFGPGTRLLVL.

The CDR3 protein is CASSQAIPGLAGGLYNEQFF. The CDR3 region has the DNA TGCGCCAGCAGCCAAGCAATTCCGGGACTAGCGGGAGGACTTTACAATGAGCAGTTCTTC. V is TRBV4-3 and J is TRBJ2-1; TRBD2 matches at 15 bases. Germline V gene lookup returns CDR1 LGHNA and CDR2 YSLEER. Unmatched junction bases numbered 11, after V lost 1 base and J lost 4 bases. The CDR3 loop spans 20 amino acids.

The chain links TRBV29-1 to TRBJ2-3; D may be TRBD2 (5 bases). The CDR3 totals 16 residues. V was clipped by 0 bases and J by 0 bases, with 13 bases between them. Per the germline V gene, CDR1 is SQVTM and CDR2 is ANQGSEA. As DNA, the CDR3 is TGCAGCGTTGAAGATCGGACTTTCTCTAGCACAGATACGCAGTATTTT. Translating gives CSVEDRTFSSTDTQYF.

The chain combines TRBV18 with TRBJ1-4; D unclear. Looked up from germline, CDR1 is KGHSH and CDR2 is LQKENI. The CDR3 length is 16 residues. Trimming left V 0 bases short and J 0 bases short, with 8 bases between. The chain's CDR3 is CASSPPRVSTNEKLFF. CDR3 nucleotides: TGTGCCAGCTCACCACCTCGGGTATCAACTAATGAAAAACTGTTTTTT.

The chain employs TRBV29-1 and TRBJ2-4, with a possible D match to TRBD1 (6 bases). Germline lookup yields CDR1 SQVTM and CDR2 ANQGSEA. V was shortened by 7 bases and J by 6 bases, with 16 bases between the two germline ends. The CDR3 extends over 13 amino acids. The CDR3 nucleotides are TGCAGCGCTCCGGACAGAGAGTCAAACATTCAGTACTTC. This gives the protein CSAPDRESNIQYF.

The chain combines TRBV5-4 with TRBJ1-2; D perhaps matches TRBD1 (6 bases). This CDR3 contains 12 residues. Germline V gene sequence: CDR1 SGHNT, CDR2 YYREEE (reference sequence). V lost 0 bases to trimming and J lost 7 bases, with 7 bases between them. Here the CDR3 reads CASSLGGLGYTF. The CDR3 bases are TGTGCCAGCAGCTTGGGGGGGCTTGGCTACACCTTC.

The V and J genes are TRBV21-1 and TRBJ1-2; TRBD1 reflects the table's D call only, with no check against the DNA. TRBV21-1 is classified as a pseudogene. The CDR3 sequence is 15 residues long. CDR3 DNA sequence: TGTGCCAGCAGCAAAGAAAGGACAGGACCCTATGGCTACACCTTC. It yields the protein CASSKERTGPYGYTF.

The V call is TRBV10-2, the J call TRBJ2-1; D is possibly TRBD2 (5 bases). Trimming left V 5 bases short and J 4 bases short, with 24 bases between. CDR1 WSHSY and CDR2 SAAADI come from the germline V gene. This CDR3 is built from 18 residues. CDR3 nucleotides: TGCGCCAGCAGTCGTAAGCGGCAATCTTCTGAACGTTACAATGAGCAGTTCTTC. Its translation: CASSRKRQSSERYNEQFF.

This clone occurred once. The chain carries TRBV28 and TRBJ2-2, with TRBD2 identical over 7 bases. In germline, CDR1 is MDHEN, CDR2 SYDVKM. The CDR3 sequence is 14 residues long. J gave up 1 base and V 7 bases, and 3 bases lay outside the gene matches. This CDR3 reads CASTPGGNTGELFF. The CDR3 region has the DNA TGTGCCAGCACCCCGGGAGGGAACACCGGGGAGCTGTTTTTT.

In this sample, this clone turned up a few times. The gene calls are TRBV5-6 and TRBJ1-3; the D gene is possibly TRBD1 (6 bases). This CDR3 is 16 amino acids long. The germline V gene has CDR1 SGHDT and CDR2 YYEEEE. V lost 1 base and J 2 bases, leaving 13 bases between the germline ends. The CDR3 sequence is CASSLIQTGPGNTIYF. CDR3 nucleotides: TGTGCCAGCAGCTTGATCCAGACAGGACCTGGAAACACCATATATTTT.